The 14 T cell receptor beta chains given below trace back to one sample, sequenced in a study of T cells after yellow fever vaccination. Each CDR3 protein is one row after TCRdb ran MiXCR on the 5' RACE reads. The table has some 300,000 distinct CDR3 sequences, around 3.6% seen once. Sequencing was performed on PBMCs, taken on the day of the yellow fever booster vaccination. All receptors derive from a man aged 18 to 30 who received the YFV17D yellow fever vaccine.

This clonotype was detected many times. The chain's CDR3 is CASSLYPGGLAEQFF. The CDR3 nucleotides are TGCGCCAGCAGCTTATATCCGGGGGGGCTGGCTGAGCAGTTCTTC. This chain joins TRBV5-1 and TRBJ2-1, with 8 bases lining up with TRBD2. CDR3 size: 15 residues. V lost 2 bases, J lost 9 bases, and 10 bases stayed unmatched. CDR1 is SGHRS and CDR2 is YFSETQ in the germline V gene.

J is TRBJ1-3 and V is TRBV29-1; no definite D call. The V end was cut by 4 bases, the J end by 4 bases, with 5 bases between. The CDR3 contains 11 residues. The germline V gene has CDR1 SQVTM and CDR2 ANQGSEA. This chain's CDR3 is CSVGNGNTIYF. CDR3 in DNA: TGCAGCGTTGGAAACGGAAACACCATATATTTT.

Ten or more counts support this clonotype. J is TRBJ2-7 and V is TRBV9; 9 bases fit TRBD1. The CDR3 is made up of 16 amino acids. V was pared by 4 bases and J by 2 bases, with 10 bases of the junction left unmatched. From germline, CDR1 is SGDLS and CDR2 YYNGEE. The CDR3 DNA reads as TGTGCCAGCAGCCCCCCTCCAGGACAGGGGACCTACGAGCAGTACTTC. It yields the protein CASSPPPGQGTYEQYF.

This clonotype was found a few times. V gene TRBV27 combines with J gene TRBJ1-6; 7 bases are a match to TRBD1. V trimming: 6 bases; J trimming: 9 bases; junction bases outside the gene matches: 8. CDR1 is MNHEY, CDR2 SMNVEV, per germline (reference sequence). CDR3 length equals 14 residues. The CDR3 spells CASRRDSPPSPLHF. The CDR3 DNA reads as TGTGCCAGCAGAAGGGACAGTCCTCCTTCACCCCTCCACTTT.

The sample holds a few counts of this clonotype. V and J are TRBV28 and TRBJ2-5; D is ambiguous. Between the trimmed V and J ends, which lost 5 bases and 9 bases, there was a span of 19 bases. The CDR3 contains 14 residues. Germline V gene lookup returns CDR1 MDHEN and CDR2 SYDVKM. This CDR3 reads CASSPHGMGGSQYF. The CDR3 region has the DNA TGTGCCAGCAGTCCCCATGGGATGGGTGGGTCCCAGTACTTC.

This clonotype was counted ten times or more. The gene calls are TRBV5-8 and TRBJ2-1; 7 bases fit TRBD1. With V trimmed by 7 bases and J by 4 bases, 5 bases remained unmatched. In germline, CDR1 is SGHTS, CDR2 YDEGEE. The CDR3 is made up of 13 amino acids. The CDR3 DNA is TGTGCCAGCCCTAAGACAGGGTACAATGAGCAGTTCTTC. This encodes CASPKTGYNEQFF.

The gene calls are TRBV27 and TRBJ2-7, with D possibly TRBD1 on 6 matching bases. The germline V gene encodes CDR1 MNHEY and CDR2 SMNVEV (reference sequence). Trimming removed 5 bases at V and 3 bases at J, with 14 bases between. CDR3 length: 14 residues. The CDR3 loop reads CASSPRGQLYEQYF. In DNA, the CDR3 is TGTGCCAGCAGTCCCCGCGGACAGCTCTACGAGCAGTACTTC.

This clonotype was detected only a few times. The chain couples TRBV7-8 to TRBJ2-5; 10 bases are shared with TRBD1. Germline values: CDR1 SGHVS, CDR2 FQNEAQ. This CDR3 contains 16 residues. V lost 5 bases, J lost 4 bases, and 10 bases stayed unmatched. The CDR3 protein is CASSHKTGGRGETQYF. CDR3 in DNA: TGTGCCAGCAGCCATAAGACAGGGGGCCGAGGAGAGACCCAGTACTTC.

This clonotype was detected many times. The chain has TRBV7-3 and TRBJ2-1, with 10 bases lining up with TRBD2. V lost 5 bases to trimming and J lost 7 bases; unmatched junction nucleotides: 11. The CDR3 has 16 residues. Per the germline V gene, CDR1 is SGHTA and CDR2 is FQGTGA. DNA of the CDR3: TGTGCCAGCAGCCTCATGAGCGGGGGGGCAGGGAATGAGCAGTTCTTC. The encoded protein is CASSLMSGGAGNEQFF.

The sample holds many counts of this clonotype. The chain couples TRBV6-5 to TRBJ2-7, with 10 bases matching TRBD1. V was clipped by 11 bases and J by 1 base; unmatched bases: 17. This CDR3 has 17 residues. Germline V gives CDR1 MNHEY, CDR2 SVGAGI. In DNA, the CDR3 is TGTGCCCAAGCCACGGACAGGGGGATTATTAAATCCTACGAGCAGTACGTC. It codes for CAQATDRGIIKSYEQYV.

The J gene is TRBJ1-2, the V gene TRBV5-1, with TRBD1 identical over 7 bases. The germline V gene has CDR1 SGHRS and CDR2 YFSETQ. The J segment lost 7 bases and the V segment lost 2 bases, leaving 8 bases of the junction unmatched. The CDR3 covers 14 residues. CDR3 in amino acids: CASSFPQGNGGYTF. As DNA, the CDR3 is TGCGCCAGCAGCTTTCCACAGGGGAACGGTGGCTACACCTTC.

The CDR3 loop is CAWSVMTEAFF. The CDR3 DNA sequence: TGTGCCTGGAGTGTAATGACTGAAGCTTTCTTT. The V gene is TRBV30, the J gene TRBJ1-1, with D hard to call. CDR3 size: 11 residues. The germline V gene encodes CDR1 GTSNPN and CDR2 SVGIG (reference sequence). With 0 bases removed from V and 5 bases from J, the gap between germline ends came to 4 bases.

This clonotype was recorded at least ten times. The CDR3 here is CAISFLDTQYF. The CDR3, as DNA: TGTGCCATCAGCTTTCTGGATACGCAGTATTTT. V is TRBV10-3 and J is TRBJ2-3; D is undetermined. CDR1 is ENHRY, CDR2 SYGVKD, per germline. Trimming cost V 6 bases and J 6 bases, with 7 bases left between them. The CDR3 is made up of 11 amino acids.

This clonotype occurred many times. The gene calls are TRBV11-2 and TRBJ1-2, with D tentatively TRBD1 (5 bases). Germline V gene data show CDR1 as SGHAT and CDR2 as FQNNGV. The CDR3 length is 14 residues. V lost 5 bases and J lost 4, with 14 bases in between. DNA for the CDR3: TGTGCCAGCAGCATCCCCGGGGCCCCCTATGGCTACACCTTC. It encodes CASSIPGAPYGYTF.